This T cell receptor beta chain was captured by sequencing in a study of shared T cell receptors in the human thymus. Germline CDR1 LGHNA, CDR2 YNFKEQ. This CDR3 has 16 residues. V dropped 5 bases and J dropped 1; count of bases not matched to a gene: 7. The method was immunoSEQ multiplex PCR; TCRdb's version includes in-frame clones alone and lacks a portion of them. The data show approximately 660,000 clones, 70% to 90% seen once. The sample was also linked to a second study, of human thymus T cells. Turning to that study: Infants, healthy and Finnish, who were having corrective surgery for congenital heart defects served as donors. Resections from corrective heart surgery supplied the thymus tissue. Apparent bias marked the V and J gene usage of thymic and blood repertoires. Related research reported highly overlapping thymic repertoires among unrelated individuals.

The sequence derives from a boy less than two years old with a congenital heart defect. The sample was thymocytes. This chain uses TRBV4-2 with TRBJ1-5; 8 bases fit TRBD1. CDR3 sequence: CASSSRTGSSNQPQHF. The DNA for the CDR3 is TGTGCCAGCAGCTCTCGGACAGGGTCCAGCAATCAGCCCCAGCATTTT.